This T cell receptor beta chain was profiled in a study of cytomegalovirus exposure and HLA in healthy donors. The study drew the donors from its approximately 110-subject validation cohort, separate from the 666-subject first cohort. This clone showed up just once. The CDR3 has 16 amino acids. Germline-derived CDR1 and CDR2 are SEHNR and FQNEAQ (reference sequence). The V gene lost 6 bases and the J gene lost 1 base, with 16 bases spanning the gap. The table came from immunoSEQ multiplex PCR; TCRdb's copy has only in-frame clones and leaves some out. The sample records 90,000 to 150,000 clones, 75% to 90% being singletons.

The receptor was isolated from a man between 18 and 35 years old in good health and CMV-seropositive. V gene TRBV7-9 combines with J gene TRBJ1-3; D is uncertain. The sample consisted of PBMCs. As DNA, the CDR3 is TGTGCCAGCAGTCCCACAATACAGCATTCTGGAAACACCATATATTTT. Protein product: CASSPTIQHSGNTIYF.